This T cell receptor (beta chain) was sequenced for a study of glioma-infiltrating T cells after dendritic cell vaccination. Measured with immunoSEQ multiplex PCR; TCRdb has only the in-frame clones, and not every one. The sample has approximately 110,000 clones, nearly 90% seen once; the top ten hold roughly 2.5%. V gave up 6 bases and J gave up 7 bases; unmatched junction bases: 8. The CDR3 loop spans 13 amino acids. Germline CDR1 is SNHLY and CDR2 is FYNNEI. Time point denoted: after dendritic cell vaccination, including at tumor progression/relapse. Sequences were derived from blood, sampled after dendritic cell vaccination. The TCR sequence derives from a human donor with glioblastoma. V usage is TRBV2 and J usage is TRBJ1-2; 7 nucleotides line up with TRBD1. The CDR3 reads CASRTQGFGGYTF. CDR3 DNA sequence: TGTGCCAGCAGGACACAGGGGTTTGGTGGCTACACCTTC.